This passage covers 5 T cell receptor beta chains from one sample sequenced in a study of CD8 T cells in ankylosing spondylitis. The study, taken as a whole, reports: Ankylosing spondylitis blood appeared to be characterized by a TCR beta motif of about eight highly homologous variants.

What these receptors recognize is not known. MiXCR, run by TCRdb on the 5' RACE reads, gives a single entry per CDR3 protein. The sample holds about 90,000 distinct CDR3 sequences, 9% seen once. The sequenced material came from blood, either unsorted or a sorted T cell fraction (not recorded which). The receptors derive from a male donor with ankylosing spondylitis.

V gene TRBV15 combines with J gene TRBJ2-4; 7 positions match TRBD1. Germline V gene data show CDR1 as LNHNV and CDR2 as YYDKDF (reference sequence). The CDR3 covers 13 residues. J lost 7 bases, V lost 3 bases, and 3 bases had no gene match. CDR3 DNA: TGTGCCACCAGCAGTGGACAGGTGAACATTCAGTACTTC. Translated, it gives CATSSGQVNIQYF.

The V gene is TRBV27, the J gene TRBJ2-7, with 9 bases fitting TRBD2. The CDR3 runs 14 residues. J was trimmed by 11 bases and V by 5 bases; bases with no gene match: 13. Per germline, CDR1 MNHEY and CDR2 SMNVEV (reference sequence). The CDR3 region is CASSPENSGSGEYF. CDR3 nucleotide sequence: TGTGCCAGCAGTCCCGAGAATAGCGGGAGTGGGGAGTACTTC.

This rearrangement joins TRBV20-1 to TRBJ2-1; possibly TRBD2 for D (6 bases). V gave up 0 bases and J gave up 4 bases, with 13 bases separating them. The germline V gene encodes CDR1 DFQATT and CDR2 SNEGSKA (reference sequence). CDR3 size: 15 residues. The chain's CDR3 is CSAREAASVYNEQFF. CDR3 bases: TGCAGTGCTAGAGAGGCGGCTAGCGTATACAATGAGCAGTTCTTC.

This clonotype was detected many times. The CDR3 nucleotides are TGTGCCAGCAGCCAAGATTGGCGGAGAAATGAGCAGTTCTTC. It encodes CASSQDWRRNEQFF. The genes are TRBV3-1 and TRBJ2-1; D is unclear. The CDR3 length is 14 residues. Trimming shortened V by 0 bases and J by 7 bases, and 10 bases separated the two germline ends. Germline V CDR1 and CDR2: LGHDT, YNNKEL (reference sequence).

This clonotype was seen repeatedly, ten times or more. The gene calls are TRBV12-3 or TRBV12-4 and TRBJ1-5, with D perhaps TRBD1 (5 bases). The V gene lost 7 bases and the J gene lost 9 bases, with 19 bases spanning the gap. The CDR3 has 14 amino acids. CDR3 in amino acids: CASNAGTGNGPQHF. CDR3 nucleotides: TGTGCCAGCAACGCCGGGACTGGGAACGGGCCCCAGCATTTT.